The entry below describes one TCR beta chain. The assay was immunoSEQ multiplex PCR, and TCRdb's table has in-frame clones only and misses some. The sample shows a few hundred thousand clones, roughly 90% of them seen only once. The entry originates in a study of blood T cell repertoires in COVID-19. The V gene lost 0 bases and the J gene lost 4 bases, with 12 bases spanning the gap. This CDR3 has 15 residues. Germline V lookup: CDR1 MNHEY, CDR2 SVGEGT. The chain uses TRBV6-2 or TRBV6-3 and TRBJ1-1; possible D gene TRBD1, 5 bases. The specimen was peripheral blood. The origin of this receptor is a man between 70 and 80 years old with acute or convalescent COVID-19. CDR3 bases: TGTGCCAGCAGTTACTCGGGGGGGATCGGCACTGAAGCTTTCTTT. Translating gives CASSYSGGIGTEAFF.